This T cell receptor beta chain emerged from a study of OX40 agonist ivuxolimab in advanced cancers. Background on the study: Past anti-PD-1, anti-PD-L1 or anti-CTLA-4 therapy was accepted, and 30% to 45% had received some.

Here immunoSEQ multiplex PCR was the method, and the copy in TCRdb shows in-frame clones only, minus some. This table holds tens of thousands of clones, roughly nine tenths found once. CDR1 is SEHNR, CDR2 FQNEAQ, per germline (reference sequence). Unmatched junction bases numbered 6, after V lost 3 bases and J lost 7 bases. The CDR3 length is 14 residues. The chain recombines TRBV7-9 with TRBJ1-2, with 9 nucleotides matching TRBD1. This specimen was CD4+ or CD8+ T cells sorted from blood, taken in a trial of the OX40 agonist ivuxolimab. This sequence originates from an adult with an advanced solid tumor such as melanoma, head and neck, liver or kidney cancer. The CDR3 DNA reads TGTGCCAGCAGCTTTGAACAGGGGGCGCTTGGCTACACCTTC. Protein sequence: CASSFEQGALGYTF.